Included here is one T cell receptor beta chain sequence, with context. What it recognizes is unknown. PCR amplification relied on 60 Vbeta primers (plus 13 Jbeta primers). Only in-frame clones appear in the TCRdb table, and some are missing; sequencing was by immunoSEQ multiplex PCR. This sample has hundreds of thousands of clones, with about three quarters found just once. The CDR3 is 13 residues long. The germline gives CDR1 SGHDN, CDR2 FVKESK. V was trimmed by 1 base and J by 4 bases, leaving 7 bases between them. This specimen comes from a study of cytomegalovirus exposure and HLA in healthy donors. Study-level results: The classifier reportedly diagnosed cytomegalovirus status with high specificity and sensitivity.

The chain combines TRBV14 with TRBJ1-2; possibly TRBD1 for D (6 bases). This clonotype was obtained from a male donor in good health and CMV-seronegative. Sequencing input: PBMCs. CDR3 nucleotide sequence: TGTGCCAGCAGCCAAGCCAGGGGCTATGGCTACACCTTC. Its protein product is CASSQARGYGYTF.